The entry below gives a single T cell receptor (beta chain) sequence along with its context. Its target is unknown. An end of the junction differs from the germline gene, which may be a read error. This sample is part of a study of identical twins. Study-level results: Insertions were reduced in abundant cord blood beta clonotypes but not in memory repertoires. Out-of-frame beta chain sequences displayed weaker excess sharing between twins.

The CDR3 runs 16 residues. Germline lookup yields CDR1 SGHDN and CDR2 FVKESK. TCRdb used MiXCR to reprocess the 5' RACE reads, holding one entry per CDR3 protein. The data show roughly 1,500,000 distinct CDR3 sequences, about 31% seen once. The J gene is TRBJ1-5, the V gene TRBV14; D remains ambiguous. The sequenced sample consisted of cord blood. This receptor was obtained from a newborn girl in good health. The CDR3 DNA sequence: TGTACCAGCAGCCAAGCTTACAGTAATAGCAATCAGCCCCAGCATTTT. Its translation is CTSSQAYSNSNQPQHF. The complete variable domain, with remaining parts taken from reference TRBV14 and TRBJ1-5, reads EAGVTQFPSHSVIEKGQTVTLRCDPISGHDNLYWYRRVMGKEIKFLLHFVKESKQDESGMPNNRFLAERTGGTYSTLKVQPAELEDSGVYFCTSSQAYSNSNQPQHFGDGTRLSIL.